This paragraph reports one T cell receptor (beta chain). Its antigen has not been determined. Base qualities are missing; no much larger clone stands one base away. Library creation used multiplex PCR. These reads were obtained on an Illumina HiSeq 4000. CDR3 regions were amplified by Arm-PCR with iRepertoire HTBI primers to construct TCR beta libraries. Before sequencing, the PCR products went through gel purification. The authors' analysis ran thus. A total of roughly 58 TRBV and 14 TRBJ segments were identified across samples and were used for gene usage analysis of CDR3 amino acid clonotypes. Filtered high-quality paired reads were merged into contigs using COPE and FqMerger. BLAST was used to align contigs to the IMGT TRBV, TRBD and TRBJ reference genes, and CDR3 was defined following IMGT. Any clonotype with a frequency above 0.1% was classified as a highly expanded clone. Shannon entropy served as the measure of repertoire diversity, while the Gini coefficient captured V-J evenness. Clonotypes shared by more than one individual were considered public. TCRdb ran its own pipeline on the public reads, namely fastp trimming at Q25 and MiXCR clone calling, and kept in-frame beta chains. Rows with a matching CDR3 protein are joined into one entry that keeps the most common DNA and genes. The V and J calls shown here were made by TCRdb, not taken from the authors' results. This sample gives about 240,000 distinct CDR3 sequences in total; 20% to 25% of them show up just once. The biggest ten clones account for about 14% of the sample.

The sample is drawn from a study of regulatory T cells in long-lasting Graves disease (dated by TCRdb to the early 2020s). Broadly, across the study: Patients with newly diagnosed Graves' disease had been on antithyroid drugs for under 3 months. A total of 33 samples were covered by TCR sequencing, comprising about 13 persistent and approximately 20 newly diagnosed Graves' disease patients. Persistent Graves' disease patients were compared with newly diagnosed Graves' disease patients by peripheral blood TCR sequencing and RNA sequencing. The study was registered as a clinical trial and conducted in China.

The sample's time point label, decoded: newly diagnosed GD, antithyroid drugs for less than 3 months. For both TCR sequencing and RNA sequencing, RNA was extracted from PBMCs using TRIzol. Graves' disease was diagnosed according to American Thyroid Association guidelines. The patients came from an endocrinology department in Xi'an, China. Each patient gave 9 to 10 milliliters of peripheral blood, collected in an EDTA anticoagulant tube. Ficoll Paque Plus density gradient separation was used to isolate PBMCs, and no further T cell sorting was done. An Agilent 2100 Bioanalyzer and agarose gel were used to assess RNA quality, and a NanoDrop 2000 was used to measure RNA concentration. Points the paper makes about the study in general: Because the primary lesion, thyroid tissue, could not be accessed, the study looked at peripheral blood alone. Only the TCR beta chain was sequenced and analyzed. Persistent Graves' disease patients showed lower TCR Shannon entropy and fewer highly expanded clones than newly diagnosed patients, suggesting clonal expansion. The small sample size was acknowledged by the authors as a limitation that may reduce accuracy. Patients with persistent disease shared more public clonotypes (around 2,500) than newly diagnosed patients did (nearly 1,000).

This clonotype was sampled from a female donor with Graves disease. The input for sequencing was peripheral blood mononuclear cells (PBMCs), taken at new diagnosis, from a patient treated with antithyroid drugs.

The DNA sequence is given as TGCGCCAGCAGCCCTCCGGGAGGACTGAACACCGGGGAGCTGTTTTTT. It translates as CASSPPGGLNTGELFF. The chain couples TRBV5-1 to TRBJ2-2; the central 7 bases match TRBD2. Compared with germline, V lacks 4 bases and J lacks 1 base; bases without a gene match: 7. The germline V gene specifies SGHRS as CDR1 and YFSETQ as CDR2. Taken from cysteine to phenylalanine, the CDR3 has 16 residues. Just the 48-base CDR3 DNA is kept, in frame starting at base 1.